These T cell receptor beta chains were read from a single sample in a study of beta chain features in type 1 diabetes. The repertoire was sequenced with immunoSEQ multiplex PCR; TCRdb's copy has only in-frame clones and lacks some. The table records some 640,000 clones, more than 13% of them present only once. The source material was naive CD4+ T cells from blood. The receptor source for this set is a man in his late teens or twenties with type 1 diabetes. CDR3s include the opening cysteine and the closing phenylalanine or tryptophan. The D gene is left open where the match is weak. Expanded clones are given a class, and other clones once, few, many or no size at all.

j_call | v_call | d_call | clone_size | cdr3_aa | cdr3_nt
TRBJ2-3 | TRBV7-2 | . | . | CASSLMGRTIRTDTQYF | TGTGCCAGCAGCTTGATGGGACGGACTATTCGCACAGATACGCAGTATTTT
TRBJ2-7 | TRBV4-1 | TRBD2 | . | CASSQGIAGGPSYEQYF | TGCGCCAGCAGCCAAGGGATAGCGGGAGGGCCTTCCTACGAGCAGTACTTC
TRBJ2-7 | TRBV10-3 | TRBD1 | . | CAIRNSGQGSYEQYF | TGTGCCATCAGAAACTCGGGACAGGGGTCCTACGAGCAGTACTTC
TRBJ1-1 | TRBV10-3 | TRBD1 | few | CAISVGQGNTEAFF | TGTGCCATCAGTGTGGGACAGGGGAACACTGAAGCTTTCTTT
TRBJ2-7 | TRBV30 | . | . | CAWSWGLRALVF | TGTGCCTGGAGTTGGGGGTTAAGGGCCCTAGTTTTC
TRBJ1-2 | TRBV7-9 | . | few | CASSLARSVDGYTF | TGTGCCAGCAGCTTAGCGAGGTCAGTGGATGGCTACACCTTC
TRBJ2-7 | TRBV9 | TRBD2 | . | CASSVGAFLADEQYF | TGTGCCAGCAGCGTAGGAGCCTTCCTAGCGGACGAGCAGTACTTC
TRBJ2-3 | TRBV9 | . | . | CASSVGNGGTDTQYF | TGTGCCAGCAGCGTAGGGAACGGGGGCACAGATACGCAGTATTTT
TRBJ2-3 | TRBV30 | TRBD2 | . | CAWTQLAGGRDTQYF | TGTGCCTGGACCCAACTAGCGGGGGGGCGAGATACGCAGTATTTT
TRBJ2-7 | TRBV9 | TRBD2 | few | CASSTSGGYEQYF | TGTGCCAGCAGCACTTCGGGGGGCTACGAGCAGTACTTC
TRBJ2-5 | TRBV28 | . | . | CASLDPGMGETQYF | TGTGCCAGCCTTGACCCGGGGATGGGGGAGACCCAGTACTTC
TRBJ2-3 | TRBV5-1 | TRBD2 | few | CASSSGLAGPSTDTQYF | TGCGCCAGCAGCTCCGGACTAGCGGGACCTAGCACAGATACGCAGTATTTT
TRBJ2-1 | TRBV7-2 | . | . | CASSLVRNEQFF | TGTGCCAGCAGCTTAGTTAGGAATGAGCAGTTCTTC
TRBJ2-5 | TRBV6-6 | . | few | CASSYLPQETQYF | TGTGCCAGCAGTTACTTACCACAAGAGACCCAGTACTTC
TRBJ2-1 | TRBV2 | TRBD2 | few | CASTQWEGRGSEQFF | TGTGCCAGCACCCAGTGGGAGGGGAGGGGTAGTGAGCAGTTCTTC
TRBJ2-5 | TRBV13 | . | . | CASSSSDILETQYF | TGTGCCAGCAGCTCCTCTGACATTCTGGAGACCCAGTACTTC
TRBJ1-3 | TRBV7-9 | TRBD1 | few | CATPTGAGNTIYF | TGTGCCACCCCGACAGGGGCCGGAAACACCATATATTTT
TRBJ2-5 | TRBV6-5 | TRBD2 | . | CASRGLAAPETQYF | TGTGCCAGCAGGGGACTAGCGGCCCCGGAGACCCAGTACTTC
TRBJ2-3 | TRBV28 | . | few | CASSSIVQQGFTDTQYF | TGTGCCAGCAGTTCGATCGTGCAGCAGGGGTTCACAGATACGCAGTATTTT
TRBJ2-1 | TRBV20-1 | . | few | CSANFDREQFF | TGCAGTGCCAACTTTGACAGGGAGCAGTTCTTC
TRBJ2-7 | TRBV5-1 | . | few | CASSLGSGTPYEQYF | TGCGCCAGCAGCTTGGGGTCAGGGACACCATACGAGCAGTACTTC
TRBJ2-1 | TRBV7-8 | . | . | CASSLDFMSLDEQFF | TGTGCCAGCAGCTTGGATTTTATGAGTTTAGATGAGCAGTTCTTC
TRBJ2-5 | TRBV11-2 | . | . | CASSLALAGETQYF | TGTGCCAGCAGCTTAGCTCTAGCCGGGGAGACCCAGTACTTC
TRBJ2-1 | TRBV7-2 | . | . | CASSLTRYNEQFF | TGTGCCAGCAGCTTAACTCGGTACAATGAGCAGTTCTTC
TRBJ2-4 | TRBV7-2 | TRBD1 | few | CASSLRTGELVIQYF | TGTGCCAGCAGCTTGCGGACAGGGGAATTAGTCATTCAGTACTTC
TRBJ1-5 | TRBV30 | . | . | CAWSYMDLQPQHF | TGTGCCTGGAGTTACATGGACTTACAGCCCCAGCATTTT
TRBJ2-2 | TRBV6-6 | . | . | CASSYGAGTGELFF | TGTGCCAGCAGTTACGGGGCCGGAACCGGGGAGCTGTTTTTT
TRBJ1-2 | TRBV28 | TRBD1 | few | CASSPGQGYGYTF | TGTGCCAGCAGTCCCGGACAGGGGTATGGCTACACCTTC
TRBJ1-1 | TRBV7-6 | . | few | CASSSTGMNTEAFF | TGTGCCAGCAGCTCGACAGGAATGAACACTGAAGCTTTCTTT